This section outlines one T cell receptor (beta chain) sequence together with its context. The data are from a study of blood T cell repertoires in COVID-19. The germline V and J ends were trimmed by 0 bases and 0 bases, with 10 bases remaining between them. CDR1 and CDR2 (germline): SGHKS, YYEKEE (reference sequence). The CDR3 consists of 15 residues. Original processing methods: By means of reference gene primer amplification, nucleated cell counts were estimated. The protocol was immunoSEQ multiplex PCR, while the TCRdb copy is restricted to in-frame clones and leaves out a portion. The V and J calls and the clone size are those of that table, but D and trimming were determined from the DNA. The sample consists of roughly 75,000 clones, about four fifths of them appearing once.

The TCR originated in a man between 65 and 85 years old with acute or convalescent COVID-19. The rearrangement uses TRBV5-5 and TRBJ2-7; possibly TRBD2 for D (6 bases). The sequenced sample was peripheral blood. The CDR3 is CASSLVGLDSYEQYF. DNA for the CDR3: TGTGCCAGCAGCTTGGTGGGACTTGACTCCTACGAGCAGTACTTC.